This TCR beta chain was recovered during a study of shared clonotypes between healthy human individuals. Across the study: Each donor contributed plates that comprised three CD4 naive, three CD4 memory, two CD8 naive and one CD8 memory.

Study-wide results and caveats: Naive subsets usually exceeded memory subsets in estimated richness.

Germline CDR1 is SEHNR and CDR2 is FQNEAQ (reference sequence). This CDR3 comprises 15 residues. V dropped 5 bases and J dropped 5 bases, with 18 bases sitting between them. TCRdb keeps only in-frame clones here, not all; method: immunoSEQ multiplex PCR. The sample holds about 2.5 million clones, around 92% seen once. A note on this clone: The antigen remains undetermined.

The chain has TRBV7-9 and TRBJ2-5; maybe TRBD1 (5 bases). The clonotype comes from a man between 18 and 29 years old in good health. Some clones in this sample may be carry-over from other donors' samples. Sequences were obtained from naive CD4+ T cells from PBMCs. Subset in this sample: CD45RA+ positively selected. This CDR3 is CASSAHHQGWETQYF. The CDR3 DNA reads as TGTGCCAGCAGCGCCCACCATCAGGGATGGGAGACCCAGTACTTC.